This TCR beta chain was retrieved from a study of blood T cells in healthy people across ages. General observations from the study: With unsorted PBMCs, a conclusive comparison of naive versus antigen-experienced cells was not possible. Shifts in expanded clonotypes may have been confounded by donor CMV status, which was unknown.

Ten or more counts support this clonotype. Its antigen is currently unknown. At one end, the junction sequence differs from germline, possibly due to a read error. Caucasian, healthy and from Russia, the donors were aged between 6 and 90. About 10 milliliters of peripheral blood were drawn from each donor into EDTA-treated tubes. The CDR3 covers 13 residues. Germline V gene sequence: CDR1 SGHRS, CDR2 YFSETQ. The second PCR ran 7 to 11 cycles with a sample-barcoded 5' primer and J-beta primers. MiXCR, applied by TCRdb to the 5' RACE reads, yields one record per CDR3 protein. The table records about 640,000 distinct CDR3 sequences, roughly 31% of them present only once.

Input material: blood. The gene calls are TRBV5-1 and TRBJ2-1; possible D gene TRBD2, 5 bases. This clonotype was obtained from a woman over 75 in good health. CDR3 amino acids: CASSLATYNEQFF. CDR3 DNA: TGTGCCAGCAGCTTAGCGACCTACAATGAGCAGTTCTTC.